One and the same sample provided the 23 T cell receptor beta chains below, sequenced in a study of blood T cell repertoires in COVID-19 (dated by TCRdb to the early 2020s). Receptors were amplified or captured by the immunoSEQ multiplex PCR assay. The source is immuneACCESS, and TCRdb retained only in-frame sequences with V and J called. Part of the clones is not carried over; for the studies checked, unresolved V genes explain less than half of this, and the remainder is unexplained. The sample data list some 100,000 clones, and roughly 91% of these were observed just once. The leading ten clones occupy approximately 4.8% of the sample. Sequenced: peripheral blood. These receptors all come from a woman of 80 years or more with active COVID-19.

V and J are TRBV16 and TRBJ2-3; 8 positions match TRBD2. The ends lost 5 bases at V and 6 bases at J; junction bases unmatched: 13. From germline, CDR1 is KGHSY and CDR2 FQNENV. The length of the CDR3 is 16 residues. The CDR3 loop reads CASSARSGLGGDTQYF. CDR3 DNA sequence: TGTGCCAGCAGCGCAAGGTCGGGACTAGGCGGCGATACGCAGTATTTT.

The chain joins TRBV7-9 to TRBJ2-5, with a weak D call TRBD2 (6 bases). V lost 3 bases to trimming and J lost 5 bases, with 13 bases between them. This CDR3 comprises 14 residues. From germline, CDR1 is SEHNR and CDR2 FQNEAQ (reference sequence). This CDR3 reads CASSFWREGETQYF. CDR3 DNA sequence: TGTGCCAGCAGCTTTTGGAGGGAAGGGGAGACCCAGTACTTC.

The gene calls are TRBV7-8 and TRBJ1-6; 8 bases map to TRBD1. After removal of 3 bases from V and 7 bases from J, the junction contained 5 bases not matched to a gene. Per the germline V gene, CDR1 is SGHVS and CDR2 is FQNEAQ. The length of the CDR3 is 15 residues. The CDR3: CASSFWTGRNSPLHF. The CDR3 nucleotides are TGTGCCAGCAGCTTTTGGACAGGGCGGAATTCACCCCTCCACTTT.

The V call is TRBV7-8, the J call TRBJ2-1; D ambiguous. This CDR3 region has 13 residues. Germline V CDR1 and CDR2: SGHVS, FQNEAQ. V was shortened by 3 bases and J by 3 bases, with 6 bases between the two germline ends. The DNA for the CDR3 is TGTGCCAGCAGCTTTCAGAACTACAATGAGCAGTTCTTC. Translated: CASSFQNYNEQFF.

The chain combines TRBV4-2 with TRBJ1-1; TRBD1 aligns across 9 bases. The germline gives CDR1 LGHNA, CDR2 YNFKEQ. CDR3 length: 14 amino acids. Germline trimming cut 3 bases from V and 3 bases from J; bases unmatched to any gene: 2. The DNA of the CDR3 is TGTGCCAGCAGCCAGGGACAGGGTGACACTGAAGCTTTCTTT. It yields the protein CASSQGQGDTEAFF.

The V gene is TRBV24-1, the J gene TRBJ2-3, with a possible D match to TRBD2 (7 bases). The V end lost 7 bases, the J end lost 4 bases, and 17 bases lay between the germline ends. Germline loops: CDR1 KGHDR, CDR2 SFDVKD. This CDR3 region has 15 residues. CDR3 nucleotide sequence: TGTGCCACCAGCGGGGGGCGTCAGGGCCCAGATACGCAGTATTTT. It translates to CATSGGRQGPDTQYF.

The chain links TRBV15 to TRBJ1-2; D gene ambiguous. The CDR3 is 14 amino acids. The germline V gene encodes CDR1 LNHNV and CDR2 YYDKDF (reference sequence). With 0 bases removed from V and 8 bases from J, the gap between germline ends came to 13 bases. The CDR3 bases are TGTGCCACCAGCAGAGATCTGGCAGTCCCCGGCTACACCTTC. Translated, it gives CATSRDLAVPGYTF.

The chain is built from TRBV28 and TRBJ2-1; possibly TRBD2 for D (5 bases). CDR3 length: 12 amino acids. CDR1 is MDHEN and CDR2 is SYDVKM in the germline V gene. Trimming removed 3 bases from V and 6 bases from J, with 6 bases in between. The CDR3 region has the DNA TGTGCCAGCAGTTTCGCGGGCAATGAGCAGTTCTTC. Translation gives CASSFAGNEQFF.

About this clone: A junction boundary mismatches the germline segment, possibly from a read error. The CDR3 region is CASRRDSDQPQHF. The CDR3, as DNA: TGTGCCAGCCGCAGGGATAGCGATCAGCCCCAGCATTTT. The V gene is TRBV7-9, the J gene TRBJ1-5, with D perhaps TRBD1 (5 bases). The CDR3 sequence is 13 residues long. From germline, CDR1 is SEHNR and CDR2 FQNEAQ (reference sequence).

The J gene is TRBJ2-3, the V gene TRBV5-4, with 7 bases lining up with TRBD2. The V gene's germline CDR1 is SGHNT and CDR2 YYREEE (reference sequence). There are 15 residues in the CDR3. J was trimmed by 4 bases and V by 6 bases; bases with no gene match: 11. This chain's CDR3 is CASTSGGGSADTQYF. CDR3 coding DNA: TGTGCCAGCACCTCGGGGGGAGGGAGCGCAGATACGCAGTATTTT.

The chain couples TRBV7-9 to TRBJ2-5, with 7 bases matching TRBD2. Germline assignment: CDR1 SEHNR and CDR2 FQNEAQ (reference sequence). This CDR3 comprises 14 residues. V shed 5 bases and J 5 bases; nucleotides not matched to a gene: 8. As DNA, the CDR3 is TGTGCCAGCAGCCATACGACTAGCACGGAGACCCAGTACTTC. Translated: CASSHTTSTETQYF.

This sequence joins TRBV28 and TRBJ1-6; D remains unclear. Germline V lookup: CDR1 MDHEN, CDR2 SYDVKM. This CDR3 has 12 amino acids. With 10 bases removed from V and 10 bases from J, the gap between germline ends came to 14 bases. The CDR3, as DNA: TGTGCCACCCTAGAGTTTGGATCACCCCTCCACTTT. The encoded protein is CATLEFGSPLHF.

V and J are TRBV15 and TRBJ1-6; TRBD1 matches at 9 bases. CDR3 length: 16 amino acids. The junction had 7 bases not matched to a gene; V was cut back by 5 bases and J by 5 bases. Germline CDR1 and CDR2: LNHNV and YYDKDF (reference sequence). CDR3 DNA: TGTGCCACCAGCGGGACGACAGGGGGTAATAATTCACCCCTCCACTTT. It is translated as CATSGTTGGNNSPLHF.

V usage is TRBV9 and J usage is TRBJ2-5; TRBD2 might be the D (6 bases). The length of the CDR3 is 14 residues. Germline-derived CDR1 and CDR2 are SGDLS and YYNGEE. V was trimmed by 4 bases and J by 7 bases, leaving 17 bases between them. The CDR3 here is CASSRVEGTGTQYF. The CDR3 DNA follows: TGTGCCAGCAGCAGAGTGGAGGGTACGGGGACCCAGTACTTC. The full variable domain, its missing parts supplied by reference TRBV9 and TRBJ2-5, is DSGVTQTPKHLITATGQRVTLRCSPRSGDLSVYWYQQSLDQGLQFLIQYYNGEERAKGNILERFSAQQFPDLHSELNLSSLELGDSALYFCASSRVEGTGTQYFGPGTRLLVL.

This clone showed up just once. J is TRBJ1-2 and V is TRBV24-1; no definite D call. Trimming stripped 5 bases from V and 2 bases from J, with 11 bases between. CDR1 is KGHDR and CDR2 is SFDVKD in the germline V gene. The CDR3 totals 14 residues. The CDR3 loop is CATSGGIANYGYTF. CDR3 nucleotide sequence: TGTGCCACCAGTGGAGGGATCGCGAACTATGGCTACACCTTC.

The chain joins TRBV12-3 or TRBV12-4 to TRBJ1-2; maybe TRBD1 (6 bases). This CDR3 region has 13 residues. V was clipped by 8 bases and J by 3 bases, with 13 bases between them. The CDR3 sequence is CASSPGDYYGYTF. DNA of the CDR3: TGTGCCAGCTCCCCAGGGGATTACTATGGCTACACCTTC.

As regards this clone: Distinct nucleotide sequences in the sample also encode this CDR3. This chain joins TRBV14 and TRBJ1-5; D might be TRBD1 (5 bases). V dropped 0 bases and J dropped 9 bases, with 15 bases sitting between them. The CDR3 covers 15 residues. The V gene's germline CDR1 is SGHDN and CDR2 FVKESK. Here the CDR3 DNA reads TGTGCCAGCAGCCAAGATCGCGGTTTTACAGGGCCCCAGCATTTT. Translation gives CASSQDRGFTGPQHF.

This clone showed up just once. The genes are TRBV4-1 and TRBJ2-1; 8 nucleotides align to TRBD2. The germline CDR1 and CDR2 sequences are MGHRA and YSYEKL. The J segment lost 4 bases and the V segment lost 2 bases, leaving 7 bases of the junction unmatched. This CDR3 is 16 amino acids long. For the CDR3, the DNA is TGCGCCAGCAGCCAACAGGGACTAGAAACTTACAATGAGCAGTTCTTC. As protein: CASSQQGLETYNEQFF.

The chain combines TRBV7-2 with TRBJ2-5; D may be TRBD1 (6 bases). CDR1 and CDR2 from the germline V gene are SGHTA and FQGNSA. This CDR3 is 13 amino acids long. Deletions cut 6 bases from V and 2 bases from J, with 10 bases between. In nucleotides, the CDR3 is TGTGCCAGCAGAAAGGGACAACAAGAGACCCAGTACTTC. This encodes CASRKGQQETQYF.

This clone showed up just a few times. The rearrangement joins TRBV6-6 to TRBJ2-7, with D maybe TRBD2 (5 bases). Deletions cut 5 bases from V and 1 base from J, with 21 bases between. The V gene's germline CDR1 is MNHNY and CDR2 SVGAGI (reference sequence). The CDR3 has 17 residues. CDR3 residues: CASSRRGLRTRSYEQYF. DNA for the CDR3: TGTGCCAGCAGTCGAAGAGGCTTGCGGACTCGGTCCTACGAGCAGTACTTC.

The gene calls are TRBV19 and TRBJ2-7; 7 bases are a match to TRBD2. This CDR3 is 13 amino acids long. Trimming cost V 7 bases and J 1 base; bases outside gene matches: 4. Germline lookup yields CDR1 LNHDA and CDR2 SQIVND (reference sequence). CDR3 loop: CASKPAGSYEQYF. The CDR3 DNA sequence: TGTGCCAGTAAGCCAGCGGGATCCTACGAGCAGTACTTC.

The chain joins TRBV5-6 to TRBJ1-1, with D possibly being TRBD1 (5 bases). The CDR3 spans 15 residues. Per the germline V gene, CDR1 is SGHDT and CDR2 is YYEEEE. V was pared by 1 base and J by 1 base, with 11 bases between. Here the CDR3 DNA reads TGTGCCAGCAGCTTGCGGGGGTTTCGGAACACTGAAGCTTTCTTT. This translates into CASSLRGFRNTEAFF.

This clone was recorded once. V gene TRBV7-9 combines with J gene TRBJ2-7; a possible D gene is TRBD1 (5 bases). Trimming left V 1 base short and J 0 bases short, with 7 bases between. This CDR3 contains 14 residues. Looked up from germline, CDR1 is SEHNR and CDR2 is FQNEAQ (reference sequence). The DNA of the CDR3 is TGTGCCAGCAGCTTAGTACAGGACTCCTACGAGCAGTACTTC. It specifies CASSLVQDSYEQYF.